These 24 T cell receptor beta chains originate from one sample sequenced in a study of cytomegalovirus exposure and HLA in healthy donors. In the PCR, 60 Vbeta and 13 Jbeta primers were used. The repertoire was sequenced with immunoSEQ multiplex PCR; TCRdb's copy has only in-frame clones and lacks some. The profile shows about 170,000 clones, 70% to 80% of them singletons. Input material: PBMCs. The origin of the receptors is a female donor in good health and CMV-seronegative.

The CDR3 DNA sequence: TGCGCCAGCAGCTTCCAGGGTCTGGAGAGCACAGATACGCAGTATTTT. This translates into CASSFQGLESTDTQYF. This sequence joins TRBV4-1 and TRBJ2-3; D perhaps matches TRBD1 (5 bases). The V gene lost 5 bases and the J gene lost 0 bases, with 15 bases spanning the gap. Germline V gene sequence: CDR1 MGHRA, CDR2 YSYEKL. CDR3 length: 16 amino acids.

The chain uses TRBV7-2 and TRBJ2-7; perhaps TRBD2 as D (5 bases). Trimming took 5 bases from V and 2 from J, leaving 7 bases between them. The CDR3 sequence is 12 residues long. CDR1 and CDR2 (germline): SGHTA, FQGNSA. The CDR3 nucleotides are TGTGCCAGCAGCCACGGGACCTACGAGCAGTACTTC. The encoded protein is CASSHGTYEQYF.

In DNA, the CDR3 is TGTGCCAGCAGCGTAGGGGGACTAGCTTCCTACGAGCAGTACTTC. Protein: CASSVGGLASYEQYF. This chain joins TRBV9 and TRBJ2-7, with TRBD2 matching 9 bases. Germline trimming cut 0 bases from V and 1 base from J; bases unmatched to any gene: 2. The CDR3 runs 15 residues. Per the germline V gene, CDR1 is SGDLS and CDR2 is YYNGEE.

CDR3 protein: CASSFESSEGDTQYF. The DNA for the CDR3 is TGTGCCAGCAGTTTTGAGTCTAGCGAGGGAGATACGCAGTATTTT. The J gene is TRBJ2-3, the V gene TRBV28; perhaps TRBD2 as D (6 bases). The germline CDR1 and CDR2 sequences are MDHEN and SYDVKM. Trimming took 3 bases from V and 5 from J, leaving 15 bases between them. The CDR3 length is 15 residues.

As for this clone: The sample holds other DNA sequences that translate to the same CDR3. This chain uses TRBV6-5 with TRBJ2-7, with D perhaps TRBD1 (6 bases). Between the trimmed V and J ends, which lost 6 bases and 5 bases, there was a span of 8 bases. Per the germline V gene, CDR1 is MNHEY and CDR2 is SVGAGI. The CDR3 is made up of 11 amino acids. The CDR3 bases are TGTGCCAGCAGCAGGGGCAACGAGCAGTACTTC. Translation gives CASSRGNEQYF.

This sequence joins TRBV7-3 and TRBJ1-2, with D possibly TRBD1 on 5 matching bases. The ends were cut back, 5 bases at V and 8 bases at J, with 24 bases in the middle. Per the germline V gene, CDR1 is SGHTA and CDR2 is FQGTGA. The CDR3 consists of 16 residues. The CDR3 bases are TGTGCCAGCAGCCCGGAAGGGGCCAGACCAATGAGGGGCTACACCTTC. Translated, it gives CASSPEGARPMRGYTF.

The chain has TRBV18 and TRBJ1-3; 10 bases are shared with TRBD1. The CDR3 contains 16 residues. CDR1 and CDR2 from the germline V gene are KGHSH and LQKENI. Trimming cost V 2 bases and J 3 bases; bases outside gene matches: 4. The CDR3 sequence: CASSPKGQGIGNTIYF. CDR3 nucleotide sequence: TGTGCCAGCTCACCAAAGGGACAGGGGATTGGAAACACCATATATTTT.

V usage is TRBV5-4 and J usage is TRBJ2-3; 8 bases line up with TRBD2. The CDR3 has 14 amino acids. The V segment lost 0 bases and the J segment 4 bases; nucleotides outside the gene matches: 1. The V gene's germline CDR1 is SGHNT and CDR2 YYREEE (reference sequence). The CDR3 sequence is CASSLAGGADTQYF. The CDR3 coding sequence is TGTGCCAGCAGCTTGGCCGGGGGGGCAGATACGCAGTATTTT. Looking up the rest from reference TRBV5-4 and TRBJ2-3 gives the full variable domain: ETGVTQSPTHLIKTRGQQVTLRCSSQSGHNTVSWYQQALGQGPQFIFQYYREEENGRGNFPPRFSGLQFPNYSSELNVNALELDDSALYLCASSLAGGADTQYFGPGTRLTVL.

This chain joins TRBV7-3 and TRBJ2-3, with 11 bases lining up with TRBD2. This CDR3 is 17 amino acids long. Germline V gene data show CDR1 as SGHTA and CDR2 as FQGTGA. The V segment lost 2 bases and the J segment 5 bases; nucleotides outside the gene matches: 9. The CDR3 loop is CASSLEAASGGRDTQYF. The CDR3 DNA reads TGTGCCAGCAGCTTAGAAGCCGCTAGCGGGGGGCGAGATACGCAGTATTTT. The entire variable domain, with the rest obtained from reference TRBV7-3 and TRBJ2-3, is as follows: GAGVSQTPSNKVTEKGKYVELRCDPISGHTALYWYRQSLGQGPEFLIYFQGTGAADDSGLPNDRFFAVRPEGSVSTLKIQRTERGDSAVYLCASSLEAASGGRDTQYFGPGTRLTVL.

This clone appeared a few times. This chain connects TRBV7-2 to TRBJ2-3; TRBD2 matches 14 bases. The germline V gene encodes CDR1 SGHTA and CDR2 FQGNSA. The CDR3 length is 18 residues. V lost 5 bases and J lost 1; bases outside the gene matches: 8. CDR3 nucleotides: TGTGCCAGCAGCGCGACTAGCGGGAGGGCCTTCGGCACAGATACGCAGTATTTT. This codes for CASSATSGRAFGTDTQYF.

V usage is TRBV5-1 and J usage is TRBJ2-7; 7 positions match TRBD1. CDR1 SGHRS and CDR2 YFSETQ come from the germline V gene. The CDR3 spans 13 residues. Unmatched junction bases numbered 1, after V lost 0 bases and J lost 4 bases. The CDR3: CASSLAGQYEQYF. For the CDR3, the DNA is TGCGCCAGCAGCTTGGCGGGACAGTACGAGCAGTACTTC.

This sequence joins TRBV6-5 and TRBJ2-3, with 11 nucleotides matching TRBD2. There are 15 residues in the CDR3. The V and J ends lost 6 bases and 2 bases, in that order; junction bases with no gene match: 4. Germline V lookup: CDR1 MNHEY, CDR2 SVGAGI. CDR3 DNA: TGTGCCAGCAGAGTGGGACTAGCGGTCACAGATACGCAGTATTTT. This gives the protein CASRVGLAVTDTQYF.

The chain links TRBV11-2 to TRBJ2-3, with 7 nucleotides matching TRBD1. The germline V gene has CDR1 SGHAT and CDR2 FQNNGV. The CDR3 totals 17 residues. The J segment lost 2 bases and the V segment lost 4 bases, leaving 12 bases of the junction unmatched. The CDR3 loop is CASSSNPTGSLTDTQYF. The CDR3 DNA sequence: TGTGCCAGCAGCTCGAATCCGACAGGGTCCCTCACAGATACGCAGTATTTT.

This clone was seen a single time. The rearrangement links TRBV15 to TRBJ2-3, with 8 positions matching TRBD2. In germline, CDR1 is LNHNV, CDR2 YYDKDF (reference sequence). V was pared by 0 bases and J by 0 bases, with 2 bases of the junction left unmatched. The length of the CDR3 is 16 residues. In DNA, the CDR3 is TGTGCCACCAGCAGAGAACTAGCGGCTAGCACAGATACGCAGTATTTT. Translated, it gives CATSRELAASTDTQYF. The complete variable domain, with remaining parts taken from reference TRBV15 and TRBJ2-3, reads DAMVIQNPRYQVTQFGKPVTLSCSQTLNHNVMYWYQQKSSQAPKLLFHYYDKDFNNEADTPDNFQSRRPNTSFCFLDIRSPGLGDTAMYLCATSRELAASTDTQYFGPGTRLTVL.

The chain has TRBV19 and TRBJ2-7, with TRBD1 matching over 10 bases. The CDR3 is 14 amino acids. V shed 9 bases, J shed 5 bases, and the junction held 10 bases outside the gene matches. Germline V gene lookup returns CDR1 LNHDA and CDR2 SQIVND (reference sequence). CDR3 DNA sequence: TGTGCCAGCGCTGGGACAGGGGAGGCAAACGAGCAGTACTTC. Translation gives CASAGTGEANEQYF.

The chain has TRBV9 and TRBJ2-2; D is perhaps TRBD1 (6 bases). V lost 0 bases and J 5 bases, leaving 17 bases between the germline ends. The germline gives CDR1 SGDLS, CDR2 YYNGEE. The CDR3 loop spans 17 amino acids. The CDR3 reads CASSVVTPAGETGELFF. In DNA, the CDR3 is TGTGCCAGCAGCGTAGTAACCCCCGCAGGGGAAACCGGGGAGCTGTTTTTT.

As to this clone: Other DNA sequences of this sample code for an identical CDR3. The chain couples TRBV5-1 to TRBJ2-1; 8 bases agree with TRBD1. J was trimmed by 9 bases and V by 3 bases; bases with no gene match: 5. The germline V gene has CDR1 SGHRS and CDR2 YFSETQ. The CDR3 is made up of 13 amino acids. The CDR3 loop reads CASSSGQGGEQFF. The CDR3 DNA reads TGCGCCAGCAGCTCCGGACAGGGCGGTGAGCAGTTCTTC. Based on the CDR3 plus reference TRBV5-1 and TRBJ2-1, the full variable domain is KAGVTQTPRYLIKTRGQQVTLSCSPISGHRSVSWYQQTPGQGLQFLFEYFSETQRNKGNFPGRFSGRQFSNSRSEMNVSTLELGDSALYLCASSSGQGGEQFFGPGTRLTVL.

The chain employs TRBV5-1 and TRBJ1-4; D unresolved. The CDR3 length is 14 residues. Between the trimmed V and J ends, which lost 2 bases and 7 bases, there was a span of 12 bases. Germline lookup yields CDR1 SGHRS and CDR2 YFSETQ. The CDR3 DNA follows: TGCGCCAGCAGCTTAAAGCTCGGTGTTGAAAAACTGTTTTTT. It specifies CASSLKLGVEKLFF. The full variable domain, rest sourced from reference TRBV5-1 and TRBJ1-4, is KAGVTQTPRYLIKTRGQQVTLSCSPISGHRSVSWYQQTPGQGLQFLFEYFSETQRNKGNFPGRFSGRQFSNSRSEMNVSTLELGDSALYLCASSLKLGVEKLFFGSGTQLSVL.

A remark on this clone: Mismatch with germline at one junction end may stem from a read error. CDR3 in amino acids: CASSFLTSGDKNSQYF. The CDR3 DNA sequence: TGTGCCAGCAGCTTCCTGACTAGCGGAGACAAAAACAGTCAGTACTTC. The gene calls are TRBV11-2 and TRBJ2-4; 9 nucleotides match TRBD2. Germline V gene data show CDR1 as SGHAT and CDR2 as FQNNGV. CDR3 size: 16 residues.

This clone was recorded only once. This chain connects TRBV5-3 to TRBJ1-2; TRBD1 matches 9 bases. TRBV5-3 is flagged as an ORF with uncertain function. The CDR3 has 15 amino acids. After removal of 4 bases from V and 1 base from J, the junction contained 5 bases not matched to a gene. The CDR3 loop is CARSATGGRNYGYTF. Here the CDR3 DNA reads TGTGCCAGAAGCGCTACAGGGGGCCGTAACTATGGCTACACCTTC.

This clone has just a few counts. The chain carries TRBV13 and TRBJ2-3; possible D gene TRBD2, 5 bases. Trimming removed 8 bases from V and 6 bases from J, with 12 bases in between. CDR3 size: 12 residues. CDR1 and CDR2 from the germline V gene are PRHDT and FYEKMQ (reference sequence). The CDR3 here is CASGTGVDTQYF. In DNA, the CDR3 is TGTGCCAGCGGAACCGGGGTGGATACGCAGTATTTT.

There are a few counts of this clone. The rearrangement uses TRBV27 and TRBJ1-2; possibly TRBD1 for D (6 bases). Trimming removed 8 bases from V and 3 bases from J, with 13 bases in between. The CDR3 consists of 13 residues. Germline V gene lookup returns CDR1 MNHEY and CDR2 SMNVEV (reference sequence). The CDR3 loop reads CASGNRVDYGYTF. CDR3 bases: TGTGCCAGCGGCAACAGGGTGGACTATGGCTACACCTTC.

The chain uses TRBV28 and TRBJ1-4, with 9 positions matching TRBD1. Losses at the gene ends were 5 bases for V and 5 bases for J; bases not matched to a gene: 6. Germline V gene sequence: CDR1 MDHEN, CDR2 SYDVKM. The CDR3 has 15 amino acids. Here the CDR3 DNA reads TGTGCCAGCAGTCTAATTGGACAGGGGAATGAAAAACTGTTTTTT. Translation gives CASSLIGQGNEKLFF.

The chain employs TRBV4-1 and TRBJ1-6, with D maybe TRBD1 (5 bases). The germline V gene has CDR1 MGHRA and CDR2 YSYEKL. The CDR3 extends over 15 amino acids. With 6 bases removed from V and 8 bases from J, the gap between germline ends came to 17 bases. CDR3 nucleotides: TGCGCCAGCAGAAATTGGGGGGAGTTCGATTCACCCCTCCACTTT. Translating it yields CASRNWGEFDSPLHF.